This is a list of T cell receptor beta chains from one sample in a study of a mutant IDH1 vaccine in newly diagnosed glioma. No antigen has been identified for these receptors. Profiled with immunoSEQ multiplex PCR; TCRdb holds only in-frame clones, not every one. Seen here are almost 30,000 clones, roughly nine tenths observed once, and the top ten hold 2.5% to 3.5%. Sequenced material: peripheral blood mononuclear cells (PBMCs), taken from a glioma patient whose treatment included an IDH1 peptide vaccine. The receptors were gathered from a woman aged 40 to 50 with glioma. Some clones in this sample may be carry-over from other donors' samples. Each CDR3 is given with its conserved first and last residue. A D gene is named only where the DNA matches it firmly. Only part of the rows carry a size: once, few, many, or a class if the clone is expanded.

d_call	clone_size	cdr3_length	v_call	j_call	cdr3_nt	cdr3_aa
TRBD1	NA	15	TRBV5-6	TRBJ1-2	TGTGCCAGCAGCGTAACAGGGGGCTCCGGCTATGGCTACACCTTC	CASSVTGGSGYGYTF
NA	once	13	TRBV19	TRBJ1-2	TGTGCCAGTAAGACAGGCGCTAACTATGGCTACACCTTC	CASKTGANYGYTF
NA	NA	16	TRBV15	TRBJ2-2	TGTGCCACCAGCCCGTCAGCGGGTCCGAACACCGGGGAGCTGTTTTTT	CATSPSAGPNTGELFF
TRBD1	medium-sized	17	TRBV10-3	TRBJ1-4	TGTGCCATCAGTGAGCCGACAGGGGGGGCGACTAATGAAAAACTGTTTTTT	CAISEPTGGATNEKLFF
NA	NA	14	TRBV19	TRBJ2-7	TGTGCCAGTAGCATGACAGGCGCCTCCTACGAGCAGTACTTC	CASSMTGASYEQYF
NA	once	14	TRBV6-6	TRBJ1-3	TGTGCCAGCGCACCACCTGTGGGTGGAAACACCATATATTTT	CASAPPVGGNTIYF
NA	NA	15	TRBV2	TRBJ1-4	TGTGCCAGTCTTTGGTGGGGGCGCAATAATGAAAAACTGTTTTTT	CASLWWGRNNEKLFF
TRBD1	NA	14	TRBV6-5	TRBJ2-7	TGTGCCAGCAACCCGGGACAGGGCCCCTACGAGCAGTACTTC	CASNPGQGPYEQYF
NA	NA	16	TRBV6-1	TRBJ2-6	TGTGCCAGCAGTGAAGAAGACCGCTCTGGGGCCAACGTCCTGACTTTC	CASSEEDRSGANVLTF
NA	once	15	TRBV18	TRBJ2-1	TGTGCCAGCTCACCTCTACGAGGTAACAACAATGAGCAGTTCTTC	CASSPLRGNNNEQFF
NA	NA	15	TRBV6-1	TRBJ2-6	TGTGCCAGTCGGGCGGGGAACTCTGGGGCCAACGTCCTGACTTTC	CASRAGNSGANVLTF
NA	NA	13	TRBV7-9	TRBJ2-2	TGTGCCAGCAGGGGGCGAGGAACCGGGGAGCTGTTTTTT	CASRGRGTGELFF
TRBD2	once	15	TRBV4-3	TRBJ2-3	TGCGCCAGCAGCCAGGTGCGGGGGAGCACAGATACGCAGTATTTT	CASSQVRGSTDTQYF
NA	NA	14	TRBV7-7	TRBJ2-5	TGTGCTAGCAGCTTAGGGGTCGCACAAGAGACCCAGTACTTC	CASSLGVAQETQYF
NA	NA	18	TRBV10-3	TRBJ1-1	TGTGCCATCAGGCCGTTTTGGCTTCTTAATTGGGGGAACACTGAAGCTTTCTTT	CAIRPFWLLNWGNTEAFF
NA	few	14	TRBV7-2	TRBJ2-3	TGTGCCAGCAGCTCGGGTGGGAGCACAGATACGCAGTATTTT	CASSSGGSTDTQYF
NA	NA	13	TRBV5-8	TRBJ1-5	TGTGCCAGCAGCTTCTCAGAGAATCAGCCCCAGCATTTT	CASSFSENQPQHF
NA	NA	15	TRBV5-4	TRBJ1-5	TGTGCCAGCAGCTCCCACCAAGATAGCAATCAGCCCCAGCATTTT	CASSSHQDSNQPQHF
NA	NA	13	TRBV7-2	TRBJ1-1	TGTGCCAGCAGCTTACGCAGGGAGGGGATGGCTTTCTTT	CASSLRREGMAFF
TRBD2	NA	13	TRBV9	TRBJ2-7	TGTGCCAGCAGCCCGGGACTATCCTACGAGCAGTACTTC	CASSPGLSYEQYF
NA	few	12	TRBV4-3	TRBJ2-1	TGCGCCAGCAGCCAAGACTCCATTGAGCAGTTCTTC	CASSQDSIEQFF
NA	NA	13	TRBV9	TRBJ2-5	TGTGCCAGCAGCGGCGGACACAAAGAGACCCAGTACTTC	CASSGGHKETQYF
NA	NA	14	TRBV2	TRBJ1-2	TGTGCCAGCAGACCGACATGGTCTAACTATGGCTACACCTTC	CASRPTWSNYGYTF
TRBD1	NA	16	TRBV9	TRBJ2-7	TGTGCCAGCAGCGTAGAGGACAGGGGAAGGCCCTACGAGCAGTACTTC	CASSVEDRGRPYEQYF
NA	once	12	TRBV7-9	TRBJ2-7	TGTGCCAGCAGCTTGTCGGGGTGGGAGCAGTACTTC	CASSLSGWEQYF
NA	few	12	TRBV7-2	TRBJ2-5	TGTGCCAGCAGCGCACCGGGCCGGACCCAGTACTTC	CASSAPGRTQYF
TRBD1	once	16	TRBV5-1	TRBJ2-2	TGCGCCAGCAGCTTGGCCAGGGGGCTTATCACCGGGGAGCTGTTTTTT	CASSLARGLITGELFF
NA	NA	13	TRBV6-4	TRBJ2-2	TGTGCCAGCAGTGAATCGGAGACCGGGGAGCTGTTTTTT	CASSESETGELFF
TRBD1	NA	14	TRBV28	TRBJ1-5	TGTGCCAGCTCCTATCAGGGGGACAATCAGCCCCAGCATTTT	CASSYQGDNQPQHF
NA	NA	17	TRBV19	TRBJ1-3	TGTGCCAGTAGTATAGTTGGAGCAGGACGATCTGGAAACACCATATATTTT	CASSIVGAGRSGNTIYF
TRBD2	NA	18	TRBV29-1	TRBJ2-2	TGCAGCGCCTCCGACGGGGGGAGGTCTAGCGCGAACACCGGGGAGCTGTTTTTT	CSASDGGRSSANTGELFF
NA	NA	12	TRBV25-1	TRBJ1-6	TGTGCCAGCAGTGAACACCGGTCACCCCTCCACTTT	CASSEHRSPLHF
NA	NA	14	TRBV28	TRBJ2-3	TGTGCCAGCAGTTCCCTCGACATGGCAGATACGCAGTATTTT	CASSSLDMADTQYF
NA	once	15	TRBV29-1	TRBJ2-7	TGCAGCGTGAACTTCAGGGGTAGCATCTGGGACGAGCAGTACTTC	CSVNFRGSIWDEQYF